This T cell receptor (beta chain) appears in the sequencing data of a study of neurological immune-mediated disorders. Over 190 million TCR-beta sequences (from 15-18 subjects) were yielded by each sequencing run. TCRdb reprocessed the 5' RACE reads via MiXCR and lists one record per CDR3 protein. The sample holds some 76,000 distinct CDR3 sequences, 3.2% seen once. Stored at -80 C, 2 million PBMCs were the source of the unsorted libraries. The table lists this clonotype with many counts. V lost 2 bases to trimming and J lost 10 bases, with 12 bases between them. Germline V CDR1 and CDR2: SNHLY, FYNNEI. The CDR3 runs 13 residues.

The source of this sequence is a woman aged 45-65 years with multiple sclerosis. V usage is TRBV2 and J usage is TRBJ2-1, with D hard to call. Input material: PBMCs. CDR3 protein: CASSEPQRKEQFF. For the CDR3, the DNA is TGTGCCAGCAGTGAACCCCAGAGGAAAGAGCAGTTCTTC.